The subject of this entry is one T cell receptor (beta chain). This sample is part of a study of blood T cell repertoires in COVID-19. Methods used by the authors: Estimation of nucleated cell counts relied on the amplification of reference gene primers. Only in-frame clones appear in the TCRdb table, and some are missing; sequencing was by immunoSEQ multiplex PCR. Clone size and the V and J calls come from that table; the DNA yielded D and trimming. The table records 14,000 or so clones, more than 65% of them present only once. The V gene's germline CDR1 is SGHNT and CDR2 YYREEE (reference sequence). The CDR3 has 13 amino acids. The V end was cut by 4 bases, the J end by 2 bases, with 9 bases between.

The specimen sequenced was peripheral blood. This clonotype was sampled from a human donor in a cohort sampled during active COVID-19. This chain uses TRBV5-4 with TRBJ1-2, with a tentative D call TRBD1 (6 bases). CDR3 DNA: TGTGCCAGCAGCAACAGGGTAAACTATGGCTACACCTTC. It is translated as CASSNRVNYGYTF.